This T cell receptor (beta chain) was captured by sequencing in a study of T cell responses to AZD1222 COVID-19 vaccine. The CDR3 is 15 amino acids. The trim removed 5 bases at V and 7 bases at J, leaving 6 bases unmatched. Germline V gene sequence: CDR1 MDHEN, CDR2 SYDVKM. Profiling relied on immunoSEQ multiplex PCR, and the TCRdb table lists in-frame clones only, not all of them. The repertoire has 100,000 to 150,000 clones, 92% of them found once; the top ten carry 0.85% to 1.3%. The sequencing used peripheral blood, collected on day 0 of AZD1222 vaccination. This receptor was obtained from an adult in good health. V is TRBV28 and J is TRBJ1-6; TRBD1 matches at 9 bases. The CDR3 loop is CASSPYRGRNSPLHF. Written as DNA, the CDR3 is TGTGCCAGCAGTCCATACAGGGGGCGAAATTCACCCCTCCACTTT.